This record concerns one T cell receptor beta chain sequence. The antigen remains unidentified. The germline V gene has CDR1 MDHEN and CDR2 SYDVKM. Trimming pared 3 bases from V and 0 bases from J, leaving 9 bases between. CDR3 length: 15 residues. In TCRdb, the 5' RACE reads were re-called with MiXCR into one record per CDR3 protein. The sample lists 250,000 to 300,000 distinct CDR3 sequences, 18% seen once, with approximately 33% in the top ten. This specimen belongs to a study of CD8 T cells in ankylosing spondylitis. Study-level results: There was reportedly significant enrichment of clones that were disease-linked in matched ankylosing spondylitis synovial fluid.

The rearrangement uses TRBV28 and TRBJ2-1, with D unresolved. The sequencing sample was made of blood, either unsorted or a sorted T cell fraction (not recorded which). The TCR was taken from a male donor with ankylosing spondylitis or in good health (not recorded which). This CDR3 is CASSLGLGSYNEQFF. The CDR3 nucleotides are TGTGCCAGCAGTTTGGGTTTAGGCTCCTACAATGAGCAGTTCTTC.